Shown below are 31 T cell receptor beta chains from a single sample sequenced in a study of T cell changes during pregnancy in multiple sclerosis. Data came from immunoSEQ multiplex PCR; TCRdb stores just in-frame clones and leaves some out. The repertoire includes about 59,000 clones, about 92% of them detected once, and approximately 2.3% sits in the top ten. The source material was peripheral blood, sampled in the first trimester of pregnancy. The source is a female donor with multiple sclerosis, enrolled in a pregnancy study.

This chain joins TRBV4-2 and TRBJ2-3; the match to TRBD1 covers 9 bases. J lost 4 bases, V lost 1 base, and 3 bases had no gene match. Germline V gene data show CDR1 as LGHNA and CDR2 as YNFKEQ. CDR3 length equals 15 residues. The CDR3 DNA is TGTGCCAGCAGCCAAGCCGGGACAGGGCCAGATACGCAGTATTTT. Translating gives CASSQAGTGPDTQYF.

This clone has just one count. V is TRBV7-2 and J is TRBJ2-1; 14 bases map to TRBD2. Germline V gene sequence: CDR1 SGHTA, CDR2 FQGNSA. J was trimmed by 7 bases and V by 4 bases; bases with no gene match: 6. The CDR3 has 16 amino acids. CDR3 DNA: TGTGCCAGCAGCTCAGCGGGACTAGCGGGAGTTAATGAGCAGTTCTTC. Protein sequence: CASSSAGLAGVNEQFF.

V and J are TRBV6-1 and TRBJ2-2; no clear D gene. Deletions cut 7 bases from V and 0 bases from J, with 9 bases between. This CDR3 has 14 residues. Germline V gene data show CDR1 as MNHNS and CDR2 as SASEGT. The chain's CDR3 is CASIGRTNTGELFF. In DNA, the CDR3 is TGTGCCAGCATAGGCAGGACGAACACCGGGGAGCTGTTTTTT.

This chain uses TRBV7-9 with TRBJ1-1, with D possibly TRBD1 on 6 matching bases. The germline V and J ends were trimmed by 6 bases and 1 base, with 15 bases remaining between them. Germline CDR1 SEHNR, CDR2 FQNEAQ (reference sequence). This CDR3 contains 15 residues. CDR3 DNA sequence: TGTGCCAGCAGTCCCGCCCAGGGGTCGAACACTGAAGCTTTCTTT. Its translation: CASSPAQGSNTEAFF.

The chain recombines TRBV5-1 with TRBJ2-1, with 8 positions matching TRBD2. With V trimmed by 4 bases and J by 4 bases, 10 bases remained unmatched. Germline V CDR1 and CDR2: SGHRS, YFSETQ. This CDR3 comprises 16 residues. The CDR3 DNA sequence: TGCGCCAGCAGCCCCAGCGGGAGCACTTTTTACAATGAGCAGTTCTTC. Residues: CASSPSGSTFYNEQFF.

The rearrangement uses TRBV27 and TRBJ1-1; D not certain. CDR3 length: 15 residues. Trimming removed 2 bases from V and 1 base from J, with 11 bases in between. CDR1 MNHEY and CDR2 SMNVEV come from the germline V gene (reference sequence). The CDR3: CASSLNWPGNTEAFF. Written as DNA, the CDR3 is TGTGCCAGCAGTTTAAATTGGCCAGGGAACACTGAAGCTTTCTTT.

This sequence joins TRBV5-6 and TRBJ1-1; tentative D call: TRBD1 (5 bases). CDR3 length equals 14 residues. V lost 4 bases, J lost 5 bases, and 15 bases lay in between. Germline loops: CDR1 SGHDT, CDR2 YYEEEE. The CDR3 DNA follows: TGTGCCAGCAGCGAACCAGGGTGGGGAACTGAAGCTTTCTTT. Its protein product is CASSEPGWGTEAFF.

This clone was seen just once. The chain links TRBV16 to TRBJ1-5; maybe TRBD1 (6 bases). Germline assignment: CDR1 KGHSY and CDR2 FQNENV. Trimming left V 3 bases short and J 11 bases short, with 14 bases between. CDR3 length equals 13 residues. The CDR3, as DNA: TGTGCCAGCAGCCAGATGACAGGCTTGGCCCAGCATTTT. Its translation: CASSQMTGLAQHF. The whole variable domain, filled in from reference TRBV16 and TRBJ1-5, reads GEEVAQTPKHLVRGEGQKAKLYCAPIKGHSYVFWYQQVLKNEFKFLISFQNENVFDETGMPKERFSAKCLPNSPCSLEIQATKLEDSAVYFCASSQMTGLAQHFGDGTRLSIL.

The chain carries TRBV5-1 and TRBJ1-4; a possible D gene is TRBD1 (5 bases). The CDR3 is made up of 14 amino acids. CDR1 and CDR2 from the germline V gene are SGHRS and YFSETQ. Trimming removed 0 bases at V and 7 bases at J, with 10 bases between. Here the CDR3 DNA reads TGCGCCAGCAGCTTGGGACAGCCAGGTGAAAAACTGTTTTTT. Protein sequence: CASSLGQPGEKLFF.

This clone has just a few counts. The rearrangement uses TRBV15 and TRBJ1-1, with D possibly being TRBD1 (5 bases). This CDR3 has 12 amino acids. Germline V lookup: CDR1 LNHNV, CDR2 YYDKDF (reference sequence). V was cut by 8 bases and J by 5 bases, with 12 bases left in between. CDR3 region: CATSSGVTEAFF. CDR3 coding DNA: TGTGCCACCTCCTCGGGGGTTACTGAAGCTTTCTTT.

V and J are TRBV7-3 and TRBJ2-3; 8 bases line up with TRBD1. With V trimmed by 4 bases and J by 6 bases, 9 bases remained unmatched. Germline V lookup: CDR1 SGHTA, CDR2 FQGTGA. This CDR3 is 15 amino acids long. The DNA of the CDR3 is TGTGCCAGCAGCTCCGGACAGGGTGCGGAGGATACGCAGTATTTT. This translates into CASSSGQGAEDTQYF.

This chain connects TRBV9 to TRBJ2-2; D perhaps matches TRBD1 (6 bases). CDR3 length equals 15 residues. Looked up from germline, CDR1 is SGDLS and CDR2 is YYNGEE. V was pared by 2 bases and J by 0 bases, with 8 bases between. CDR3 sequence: CASSVTGSNTGELFF. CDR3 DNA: TGTGCCAGCAGCGTTACAGGGTCGAACACCGGGGAGCTGTTTTTT.

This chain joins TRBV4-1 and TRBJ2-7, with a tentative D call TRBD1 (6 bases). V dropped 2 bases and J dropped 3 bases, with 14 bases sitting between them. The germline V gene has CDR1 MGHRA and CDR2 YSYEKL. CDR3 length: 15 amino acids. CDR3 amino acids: CASSQFEDRSYEQYF. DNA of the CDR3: TGCGCCAGCAGCCAATTCGAGGACAGAAGCTACGAGCAGTACTTC.

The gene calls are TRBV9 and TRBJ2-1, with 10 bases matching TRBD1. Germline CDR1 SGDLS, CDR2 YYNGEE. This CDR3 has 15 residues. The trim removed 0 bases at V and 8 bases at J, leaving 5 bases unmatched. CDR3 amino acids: CASSVEGGTGDEQFF. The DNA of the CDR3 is TGTGCCAGCAGCGTAGAGGGGGGGACAGGGGATGAGCAGTTCTTC.

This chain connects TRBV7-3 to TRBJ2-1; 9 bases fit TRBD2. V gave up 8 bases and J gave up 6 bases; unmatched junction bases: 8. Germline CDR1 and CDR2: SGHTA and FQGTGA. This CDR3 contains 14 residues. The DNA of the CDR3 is TGTGCCAGCCAGTTGGCGGGAGGGGGCAATGAGCAGTTCTTC. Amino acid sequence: CASQLAGGGNEQFF.

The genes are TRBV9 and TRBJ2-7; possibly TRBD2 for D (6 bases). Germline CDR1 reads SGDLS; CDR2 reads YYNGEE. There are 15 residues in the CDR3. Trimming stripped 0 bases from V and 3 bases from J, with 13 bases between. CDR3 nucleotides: TGTGCCAGCAGCGTAGGGGCTAGCGCCGTCTACGAGCAGTACTTC. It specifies CASSVGASAVYEQYF. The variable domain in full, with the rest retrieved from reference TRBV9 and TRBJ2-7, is DSGVTQTPKHLITATGQRVTLRCSPRSGDLSVYWYQQSLDQGLQFLIQYYNGEERAKGNILERFSAQQFPDLHSELNLSSLELGDSALYFCASSVGASAVYEQYFGPGTRLTVT.

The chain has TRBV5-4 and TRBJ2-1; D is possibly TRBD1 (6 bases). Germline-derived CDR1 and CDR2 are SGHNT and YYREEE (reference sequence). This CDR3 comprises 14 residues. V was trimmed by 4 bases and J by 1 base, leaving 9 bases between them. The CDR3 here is CASSPQGSYNEQFF. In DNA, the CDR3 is TGTGCCAGCAGCCCACAGGGATCCTACAATGAGCAGTTCTTC.

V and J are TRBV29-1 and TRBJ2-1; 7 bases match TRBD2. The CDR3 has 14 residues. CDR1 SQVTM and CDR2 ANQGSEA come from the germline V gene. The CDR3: CSYGEGDLYNEQFF. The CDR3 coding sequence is TGCAGTTATGGGGAGGGAGATCTCTACAATGAGCAGTTCTTC.

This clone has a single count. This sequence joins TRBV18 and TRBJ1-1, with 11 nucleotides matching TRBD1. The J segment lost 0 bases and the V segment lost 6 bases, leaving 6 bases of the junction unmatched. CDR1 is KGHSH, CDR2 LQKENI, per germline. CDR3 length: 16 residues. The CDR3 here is CASSRTGGRLNTEAFF. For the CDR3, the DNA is TGTGCCAGCTCGCGGACAGGGGGCCGGCTGAACACTGAAGCTTTCTTT. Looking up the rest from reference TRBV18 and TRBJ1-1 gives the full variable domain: NAGVMQNPRHLVRRRGQEARLRCSPMKGHSHVYWYRQLPEEGLKFMVYLQKENIIDESGMPKERFSAEFPKEGPSILRIQQVVRGDSAAYFCASSRTGGRLNTEAFFGQGTRLTVV.

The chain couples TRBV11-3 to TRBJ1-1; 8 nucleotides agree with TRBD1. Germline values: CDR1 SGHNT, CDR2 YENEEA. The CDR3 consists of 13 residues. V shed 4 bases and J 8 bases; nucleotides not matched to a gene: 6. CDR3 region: CASSWTGKREAFF. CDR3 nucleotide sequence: TGTGCCAGCAGCTGGACAGGGAAGCGGGAAGCTTTCTTT. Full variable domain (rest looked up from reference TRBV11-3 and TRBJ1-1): EAGVVQSPRYKIIEKKQPVAFWCNPISGHNTLYWYLQNLGQGPELLIRYENEEAVDDSQLPKDRFSAERLKGVDSTLKIQPAELGDSAVYLCASSWTGKREAFFGQGTRLTVV.

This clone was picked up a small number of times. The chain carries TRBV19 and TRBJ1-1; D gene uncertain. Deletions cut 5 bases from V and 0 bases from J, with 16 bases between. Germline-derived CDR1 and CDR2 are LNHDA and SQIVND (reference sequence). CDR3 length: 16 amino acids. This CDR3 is CASSRQVAPVNTEAFF. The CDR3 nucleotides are TGTGCCAGTAGTCGCCAGGTAGCGCCGGTGAACACTGAAGCTTTCTTT.

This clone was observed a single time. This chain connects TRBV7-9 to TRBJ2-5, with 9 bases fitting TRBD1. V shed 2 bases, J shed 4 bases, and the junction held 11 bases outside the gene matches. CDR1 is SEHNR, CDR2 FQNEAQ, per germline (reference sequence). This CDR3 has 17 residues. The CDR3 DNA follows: TGTGCCAGCAGCTTACCGCAGATACGACAGGGGGGAGAGACCCAGTACTTC. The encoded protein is CASSLPQIRQGGETQYF. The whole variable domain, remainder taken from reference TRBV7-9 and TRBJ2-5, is DTGVSQNPRHKITKRGQNVTFRCDPISEHNRLYWYRQTLGQGPEFLTYFQNEAQLEKSRLLSDRFSAERPKGSFSTLEIQRTEQGDSAMYLCASSLPQIRQGGETQYFGPGTRLLVL.

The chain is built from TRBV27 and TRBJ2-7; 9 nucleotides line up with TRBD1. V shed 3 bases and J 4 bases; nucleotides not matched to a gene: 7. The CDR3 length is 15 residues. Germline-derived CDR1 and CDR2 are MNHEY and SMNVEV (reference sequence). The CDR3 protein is CASSLTGGYKYEQYF. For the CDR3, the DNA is TGTGCCAGCAGTTTGACAGGGGGTTATAAGTACGAGCAGTACTTC.

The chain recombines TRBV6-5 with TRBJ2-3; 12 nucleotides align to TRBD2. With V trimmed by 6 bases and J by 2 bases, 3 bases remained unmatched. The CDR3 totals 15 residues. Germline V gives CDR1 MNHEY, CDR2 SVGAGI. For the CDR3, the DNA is TGTGCCAGCAGACGGACTAGCGGGGACACAGATACGCAGTATTTT. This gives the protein CASRRTSGDTDTQYF.

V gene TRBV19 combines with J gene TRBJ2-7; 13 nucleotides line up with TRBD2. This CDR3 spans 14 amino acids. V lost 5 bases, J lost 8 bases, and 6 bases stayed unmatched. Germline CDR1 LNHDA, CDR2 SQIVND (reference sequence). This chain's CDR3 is CASSPGTSGIQQYF. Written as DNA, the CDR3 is TGTGCCAGTAGTCCAGGGACTAGCGGGATTCAGCAGTACTTC.

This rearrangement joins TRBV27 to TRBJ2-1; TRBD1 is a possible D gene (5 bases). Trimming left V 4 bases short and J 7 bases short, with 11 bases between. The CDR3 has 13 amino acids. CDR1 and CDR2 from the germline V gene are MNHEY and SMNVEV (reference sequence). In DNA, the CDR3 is TGTGCCAGCAGTTGGGGCCAGGAAAATGAGCAGTTCTTC. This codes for CASSWGQENEQFF.

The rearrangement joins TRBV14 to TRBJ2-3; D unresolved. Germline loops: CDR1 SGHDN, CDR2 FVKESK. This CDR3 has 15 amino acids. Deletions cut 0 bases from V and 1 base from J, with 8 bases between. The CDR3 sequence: CASSQEKSGTDTQYF. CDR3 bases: TGTGCCAGCAGCCAAGAAAAGTCGGGCACAGATACGCAGTATTTT.

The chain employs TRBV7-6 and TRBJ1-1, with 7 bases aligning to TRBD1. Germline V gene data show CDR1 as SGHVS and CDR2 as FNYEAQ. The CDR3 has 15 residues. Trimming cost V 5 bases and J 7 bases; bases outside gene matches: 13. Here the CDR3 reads CASSPGRRGPGEAFF. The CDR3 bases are TGTGCCAGCAGCCCAGGTCGAAGGGGGCCGGGTGAAGCTTTCTTT. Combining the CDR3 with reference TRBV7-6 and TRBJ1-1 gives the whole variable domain GAGVSQSPRYKVTKRGQDVALRCDPISGHVSLYWYRQALGQGPEFLTYFNYEAQQDKSGLPNDRFSAERPEGSISTLTIQRTEQRDSAMYRCASSPGRRGPGEAFFGQGTRLTVV.

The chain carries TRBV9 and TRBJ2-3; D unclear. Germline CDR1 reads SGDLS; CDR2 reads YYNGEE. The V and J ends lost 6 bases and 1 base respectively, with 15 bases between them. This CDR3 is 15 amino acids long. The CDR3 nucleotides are TGTGCCAGCATGACCAGCGATCGAGGCACAGATACGCAGTATTTT. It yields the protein CASMTSDRGTDTQYF.

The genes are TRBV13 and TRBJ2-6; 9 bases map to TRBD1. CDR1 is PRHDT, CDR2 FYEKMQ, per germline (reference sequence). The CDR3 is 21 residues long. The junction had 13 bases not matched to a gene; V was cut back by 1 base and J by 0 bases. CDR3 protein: CASSLVGERTGANSGANVLTF. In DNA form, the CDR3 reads TGTGCCAGCAGCTTAGTAGGGGAACGGACAGGGGCTAACTCTGGGGCCAACGTCCTGACTTTC.

CDR3 region: CASSALFGQGRAGELFF. CDR3 coding DNA: TGTGCCAGTAGCGCCCTCTTTGGGCAGGGAAGAGCCGGGGAGCTGTTTTTT. The V and J genes are TRBV19 and TRBJ2-2; a possible D gene is TRBD1 (5 bases). The length of the CDR3 is 17 residues. Germline V CDR1 and CDR2: LNHDA, SQIVND (reference sequence). Deletions cut 6 bases from V and 6 bases from J, with 23 bases between. The full variable domain, in which reference TRBV19 and TRBJ2-2 provide the parts outside the CDR3, is DGGITQSPKYLFRKEGQNVTLSCEQNLNHDAMYWYRQDPGQGLRLIYYSQIVNDFQKGDIAEGYSVSREKKESFPLTVTSAQKNPTAFYLCASSALFGQGRAGELFFGEGSRLTVL.